Shown below are 11 T cell receptor beta chains from a single sample sequenced in a study of blood T cell repertoires in COVID-19. The repertoire was sequenced with immunoSEQ multiplex PCR; TCRdb's copy has only in-frame clones and lacks some. The sample has about 110,000 clones, about four fifths seen once; the top ten hold roughly 4.3%. The sequenced sample was peripheral blood. These receptors were taken from a human donor in a cohort sampled during active COVID-19.

The chain links TRBV6-5 to TRBJ2-2, with 8 positions matching TRBD1. Per the germline V gene, CDR1 is MNHEY and CDR2 is SVGAGI. The CDR3 extends over 13 amino acids. Losses at the gene ends were 10 bases for V and 5 bases for J; bases not matched to a gene: 6. CDR3 DNA sequence: TGTGCCACCCGACAGGGGCGGACCGGGGAGCTGTTTTTT. It is translated as CATRQGRTGELFF.

CDR3 coding DNA: TGTGCCAGCTCACCAATCGGGACTAGCGGCGGGGAGCTGTTTTTT. This translates into CASSPIGTSGGELFF. The chain uses TRBV18 and TRBJ2-2, with TRBD2 identical over 11 bases. CDR1 KGHSH and CDR2 LQKENI come from the germline V gene. There are 15 residues in the CDR3. V was pared by 2 bases and J by 7 bases, with 3 bases of the junction left unmatched.

This sequence joins TRBV27 and TRBJ2-1; 9 nucleotides agree with TRBD2. From germline, CDR1 is MNHEY and CDR2 SMNVEV (reference sequence). This CDR3 has 15 amino acids. The J segment lost 5 bases and the V segment lost 3 bases, leaving 5 bases of the junction unmatched. This CDR3 is CASSLVAGVNNEQFF. CDR3 nucleotide sequence: TGTGCCAGCAGTTTGGTAGCGGGGGTCAACAATGAGCAGTTCTTC.

The V call is TRBV7-8, the J call TRBJ1-4, with 7 bases that match TRBD1. This CDR3 spans 15 amino acids. The germline gives CDR1 SGHVS, CDR2 FQNEAQ. Trimming took 7 bases from V and 7 from J; bases not matched to a gene: 12. CDR3 nucleotide sequence: TGTGCCAGCAACCGGGACAGACTGGGGACTGAAAAACTGTTTTTT. Residues: CASNRDRLGTEKLFF. Full variable domain (rest looked up from reference TRBV7-8 and TRBJ1-4): GAGVSQSPRYKVAKRGQDVALRCDPISGHVSLFWYQQALGQGPEFLTYFQNEAQLDKSGLPSDRFFAERPEGSVSTLKIQRTQQEDSAVYLCASNRDRLGTEKLFFGSGTQLSVL.

The chain couples TRBV19 to TRBJ1-1; 7 bases match TRBD1. Germline CDR1 reads LNHDA; CDR2 reads SQIVND (reference sequence). J gave up 0 bases and V 5 bases, and 6 bases lay outside the gene matches. The CDR3 contains 15 residues. CDR3 loop: CASSREGAMNTEAFF. The CDR3 coding sequence is TGTGCCAGTAGTCGGGAGGGGGCGATGAACACTGAAGCTTTCTTT.

CDR3 region: CASSSDNWDYGYTF. The CDR3 DNA is TGTGCCAGTAGTAGTGACAATTGGGACTATGGCTACACCTTC. V gene TRBV19 combines with J gene TRBJ1-2; D not resolved. CDR1 is LNHDA and CDR2 is SQIVND in the germline V gene (reference sequence). The CDR3 runs to 14 residues. Between the trimmed V and J ends, which lost 4 bases and 3 bases, there was a span of 12 bases.

The chain combines TRBV7-8 with TRBJ2-2; 7 bases fit TRBD1. The CDR3 loop spans 17 amino acids. Germline loops: CDR1 SGHVS, CDR2 FQNEAQ. J was trimmed by 2 bases and V by 6 bases; bases with no gene match: 12. The CDR3 region is CASRKQTGTVNTGELFF. In nucleotides, the CDR3 is TGTGCCAGCAGGAAACAAACCGGGACAGTCAACACCGGGGAGCTGTTTTTT. Full variable domain (remainder filled in from reference TRBV7-8 and TRBJ2-2): GAGVSQSPRYKVAKRGQDVALRCDPISGHVSLFWYQQALGQGPEFLTYFQNEAQLDKSGLPSDRFFAERPEGSVSTLKIQRTQQEDSAVYLCASRKQTGTVNTGELFFGEGSRLTVL.

V usage is TRBV7-2 and J usage is TRBJ2-6, with D unresolved. The CDR3 consists of 15 residues. Germline V CDR1 and CDR2: SGHTA, FQGNSA. V gave up 4 bases and J gave up 0 bases, with 7 bases separating them. CDR3 coding DNA: TGTGCCAGCAGCTCCTCCCGCTCTGGGGCCAACGTCCTGACTTTC. Its translation is CASSSSRSGANVLTF.

The chain joins TRBV6-5 to TRBJ1-2; no definite D call. CDR1 is MNHEY and CDR2 is SVGAGI in the germline V gene. The germline V and J ends were trimmed by 7 bases and 3 bases, with 12 bases remaining between them. CDR3 length: 13 residues. The CDR3 loop reads CASMEGRDYGYTF. The CDR3 DNA reads as TGTGCCAGCATGGAGGGTCGCGACTATGGCTACACCTTC.

To note about this clone: Distinct nucleotide sequences in the sample also encode this CDR3. The chain employs TRBV7-7 and TRBJ2-5; 15 bases agree with TRBD2. The CDR3 covers 15 residues. The V and J ends lost 5 bases and 5 bases, in that order; junction bases with no gene match: 3. The germline gives CDR1 SSHAT, CDR2 FNYEAQ (reference sequence). CDR3 sequence: CASSLGLAGGETQYF. The CDR3 bases are TGTGCCAGCAGCCTCGGACTAGCGGGAGGGGAGACCCAGTACTTC.

This chain connects TRBV5-1 to TRBJ2-1; 8 bases fit TRBD2. Germline CDR1 is SGHRS and CDR2 is YFSETQ. The CDR3 totals 16 residues. The J segment lost 2 bases and the V segment lost 0 bases, leaving 4 bases of the junction unmatched. The CDR3 nucleotides are TGCGCCAGCAGCTTGGATAGCGGGAACCCCTACAATGAGCAGTTCTTC. As protein: CASSLDSGNPYNEQFF.